The present T cell receptor (beta chain) was sequenced within a study of blood T cell repertoires in COVID-19. Sequencing was performed with immunoSEQ multiplex PCR; in TCRdb, only in-frame clones are kept and a portion is missing. This sample has roughly 200,000 clones, with approximately 81% found just once. This clone has just a few counts. Input material: peripheral blood. The TCR originated in a woman aged 80 or older with acute or convalescent COVID-19.

The CDR3 bases are TGCGCCAGCAGCTTGGGATACGGCGGGAGGGCGACCGGGGAGCTGTTTTTT. Its protein is CASSLGYGGRATGELFF. The rearrangement links TRBV5-1 to TRBJ2-2; 9 bases match TRBD2. Per germline, CDR1 SGHRS and CDR2 YFSETQ. The CDR3 contains 17 residues. V was pared by 0 bases and J by 5 bases, with 8 bases of the junction left unmatched.